The 29 T cell receptor beta chains in this list originate from one sample, sequenced in a study of cytomegalovirus exposure and HLA in healthy donors. Some clones are missing from TCRdb's copy, which holds only in-frame ones; the method was immunoSEQ multiplex PCR. Altogether 250,000 to 400,000 clones are present, approximately 85% being singletons, with the ten largest covering roughly 0.96%. Sequenced sample: PBMCs. These receptors came from a man aged 25-45 years in good health and CMV-seronegative.

This chain uses TRBV19 with TRBJ2-1; 7 positions match TRBD2. Trimming cost V 5 bases and J 8 bases; bases outside gene matches: 6. This CDR3 has 13 amino acids. Germline assignment: CDR1 LNHDA and CDR2 SQIVND (reference sequence). The CDR3: CASSPRLADEQFF. The CDR3 nucleotides are TGTGCCAGTAGTCCGCGACTAGCAGATGAGCAGTTCTTC. Drawing the rest from reference TRBV19 and TRBJ2-1, the complete variable domain is DGGITQSPKYLFRKEGQNVTLSCEQNLNHDAMYWYRQDPGQGLRLIYYSQIVNDFQKGDIAEGYSVSREKKESFPLTVTSAQKNPTAFYLCASSPRLADEQFFGPGTRLTVL.

This chain connects TRBV7-9 to TRBJ1-1, with 9 bases that match TRBD1. Germline CDR1 SEHNR, CDR2 FQNEAQ (reference sequence). The CDR3 is made up of 14 amino acids. V shed 6 bases, J shed 7 bases, and the junction held 9 bases outside the gene matches. The CDR3 DNA reads TGTGCCAGCAGAAAGACAGGGGGTTATGGTGAAGCTTTCTTT. The encoded protein is CASRKTGGYGEAFF. The full variable domain, in which reference TRBV7-9 and TRBJ1-1 provide the parts outside the CDR3, is DTGVSQNPRHKITKRGQNVTFRCDPISEHNRLYWYRQTLGQGPEFLTYFQNEAQLEKSRLLSDRFSAERPKGSFSTLEIQRTEQGDSAMYLCASRKTGGYGEAFFGQGTRLTVV.

The chain recombines TRBV6-1 with TRBJ1-2; TRBD1 matches at 7 bases. There are 15 residues in the CDR3. From germline, CDR1 is MNHNS and CDR2 SASEGT. Trimming cost V 6 bases and J 1 base; bases outside gene matches: 8. Written as DNA, the CDR3 is TGTGCCAGCAGACCTGGGACAGCCGATAACTATGGCTACACCTTC. This translates into CASRPGTADNYGYTF.

J is TRBJ2-6 and V is TRBV6-5; D may be TRBD2 (6 bases). With 8 bases removed from V and 0 bases from J, the gap between germline ends came to 11 bases. The germline V gene encodes CDR1 MNHEY and CDR2 SVGAGI. The CDR3 runs 15 residues. DNA for the CDR3: TGTGCCAGCGCGGGGCTTAACTCTGGGGCCAACGTCCTGACTTTC. Translated: CASAGLNSGANVLTF.

In this sample, this clone turned up once. The chain couples TRBV7-9 to TRBJ2-7; 7 bases are shared with TRBD1. CDR3 length equals 15 residues. Losses at the gene ends were 4 bases for V and 0 bases for J; bases not matched to a gene: 6. Germline-derived CDR1 and CDR2 are SEHNR and FQNEAQ (reference sequence). The CDR3 sequence is CASSSTGNPSYEQYF. The CDR3 bases are TGTGCCAGCAGCTCGACAGGGAACCCCTCCTACGAGCAGTACTTC.

This chain uses TRBV7-7 with TRBJ2-2, with TRBD2 matching over 10 bases. J was trimmed by 6 bases and V by 5 bases; bases with no gene match: 12. In germline, CDR1 is SSHAT, CDR2 FNYEAQ (reference sequence). The CDR3 totals 17 residues. This CDR3 is CASSPAFTSGVPGELFF. In nucleotides, the CDR3 is TGTGCCAGCAGCCCCGCTTTTACTAGCGGGGTTCCCGGGGAGCTGTTTTTT.

This sequence joins TRBV7-2 and TRBJ1-5; 7 nucleotides align to TRBD1. After removal of 1 base from V and 4 bases from J, the junction contained 7 bases not matched to a gene. The CDR3 consists of 16 residues. CDR1 is SGHTA and CDR2 is FQGNSA in the germline V gene. In DNA, the CDR3 is TGTGCCAGCAGCTTAGGGGAAGGGGGCAGGAATCAGCCCCAGCATTTT. Protein product: CASSLGEGGRNQPQHF.

The chain is built from TRBV11-2 and TRBJ1-1; TRBD1 matches at 10 bases. The length of the CDR3 is 15 residues. Looked up from germline, CDR1 is SGHAT and CDR2 is FQNNGV. With V trimmed by 2 bases and J by 1 base, 1 base remained unmatched. The CDR3 reads CASSLRTGGNTEAFF. The DNA of the CDR3 is TGTGCCAGCAGCTTACGGACAGGGGGGAACACTGAAGCTTTCTTT.

The chain combines TRBV10-2 with TRBJ1-1; 7 nucleotides match TRBD1. CDR3 size: 16 residues. Germline assignment: CDR1 WSHSY and CDR2 SAAADI. With V trimmed by 5 bases and J by 0 bases, 9 bases remained unmatched. CDR3 sequence: CASSFTGEPVNTEAFF. DNA of the CDR3: TGCGCCAGCAGTTTCACAGGGGAACCGGTGAACACTGAAGCTTTCTTT.

The J gene is TRBJ2-5, the V gene TRBV14; 9 nucleotides agree with TRBD1. J was trimmed by 5 bases and V by 1 base; bases with no gene match: 5. This CDR3 contains 15 residues. The germline gives CDR1 SGHDN, CDR2 FVKESK. The CDR3 nucleotides are TGTGCCAGCAGCCAAGGGGACAGGGCCGGGGAGACCCAGTACTTC. Its translation: CASSQGDRAGETQYF. Combining the CDR3 with reference TRBV14 and TRBJ2-5 gives the whole variable domain EAGVTQFPSHSVIEKGQTVTLRCDPISGHDNLYWYRRVMGKEIKFLLHFVKESKQDESGMPNNRFLAERTGGTYSTLKVQPAELEDSGVYFCASSQGDRAGETQYFGPGTRLLVL.

V is TRBV4-2 and J is TRBJ2-7; the D gene is possibly TRBD1 (6 bases). This CDR3 region has 15 residues. The V end lost 1 base, the J end lost 1 base, and 11 bases lay between the germline ends. Germline V gene lookup returns CDR1 LGHNA and CDR2 YNFKEQ. CDR3 sequence (DNA): TGTGCCAGCAGCCAAGTAGGCCAGGGGTCCTACGAGCAGTACTTC. Its translation is CASSQVGQGSYEQYF.

Only one count was recorded for this clone. This chain connects TRBV6-6 to TRBJ1-2, with D unclear. V was clipped by 1 base and J by 3 bases, with 9 bases between them. The CDR3 is 14 amino acids. The germline V gene encodes CDR1 MNHNY and CDR2 SVGAGI (reference sequence). The CDR3 reads CASSYLTGDYGYTF. DNA of the CDR3: TGTGCCAGCAGTTACTTGACCGGGGACTATGGCTACACCTTC.

This chain uses TRBV2 with TRBJ2-5; D perhaps matches TRBD2 (6 bases). The germline V and J ends were trimmed by 5 bases and 7 bases, with 20 bases remaining between them. From germline, CDR1 is SNHLY and CDR2 FYNNEI. The CDR3 runs to 15 residues. The CDR3 region is CASSPRRDWSGTQYF. The CDR3 coding sequence is TGTGCCAGCAGTCCGCGCCGGGACTGGTCGGGGACCCAGTACTTC.

The chain employs TRBV10-3 and TRBJ1-1; 8 positions match TRBD1. CDR3 length: 14 amino acids. After removal of 2 bases from V and 4 bases from J, the junction contained 3 bases not matched to a gene. From germline, CDR1 is ENHRY and CDR2 SYGVKD. The DNA for the CDR3 is TGTGCCATCAGTGAGGGACAGGGAACCACTGAAGCTTTCTTT. Translation gives CAISEGQGTTEAFF.

V usage is TRBV4-1 and J usage is TRBJ2-5; D ambiguous. Per the germline V gene, CDR1 is MGHRA and CDR2 is YSYEKL. There are 17 residues in the CDR3. Trimming left V 1 base short and J 3 bases short, with 18 bases between. The CDR3 DNA reads as TGCGCCAGCAGCCAAGCATTTGTCGAGGCACCTAAAGAGACCCAGTACTTC. Its translation: CASSQAFVEAPKETQYF.

The chain couples TRBV19 to TRBJ1-2; tentative D call: TRBD1 (5 bases). CDR1 is LNHDA and CDR2 is SQIVND in the germline V gene (reference sequence). This CDR3 comprises 15 residues. Trimming removed 7 bases at V and 3 bases at J, with 18 bases between. The CDR3 sequence: CASMYIQGLDYGYTF. The CDR3 coding sequence is TGTGCCAGTATGTACATCCAGGGCTTAGACTATGGCTACACCTTC.

In DNA, the CDR3 is TGTGCCAGCAGCTTGGTGGCCCCCCTACGCGGGTCGGGAAACACCATATATTTT. This gives the protein CASSLVAPLRGSGNTIYF. The V call is TRBV5-6, the J call TRBJ1-3; D gene uncertain. V gave up 0 bases and J gave up 4 bases, with 20 bases separating them. Germline V gene sequence: CDR1 SGHDT, CDR2 YYEEEE. The CDR3 length is 18 residues.

This rearrangement joins TRBV7-9 to TRBJ2-3; possible D gene TRBD2, 7 bases. V shed 8 bases and J shed 3 bases, with 12 bases lying between them. This CDR3 is built from 13 residues. CDR1 and CDR2 (germline): SEHNR, FQNEAQ (reference sequence). The CDR3 nucleotides are TGTGCCAGCGGGGGGAGGGGGACAGATACGCAGTATTTT. Protein product: CASGGRGTDTQYF.

The rearrangement links TRBV6-6 to TRBJ1-1, with TRBD1 matching over 7 bases. J was trimmed by 7 bases and V by 6 bases; bases with no gene match: 14. This CDR3 is built from 15 residues. The V gene's germline CDR1 is MNHNY and CDR2 SVGAGI (reference sequence). As DNA, the CDR3 is TGTGCCAGCAGCCTAGGATTAGACAGGGTCAGTGAAGCTTTCTTT. The encoded protein is CASSLGLDRVSEAFF.

The chain joins TRBV11-3 to TRBJ2-1; D gene unclear. The CDR3 spans 14 residues. Trimming pared 3 bases from V and 10 bases from J, leaving 16 bases between. Germline values: CDR1 SGHNT, CDR2 YENEEA. The CDR3 spells CASSLGPFLTEQFF. As DNA, the CDR3 is TGTGCCAGCAGCTTGGGCCCTTTTTTGACGGAGCAGTTCTTC.

V usage is TRBV6-1 and J usage is TRBJ2-5; tentative D call: TRBD1 (5 bases). The germline V and J ends were trimmed by 4 bases and 2 bases, with 14 bases remaining between them. This CDR3 is 15 amino acids long. Germline CDR1 reads MNHNS; CDR2 reads SASEGT. The CDR3 reads CASSAQGGDQETQYF. In DNA, the CDR3 is TGTGCCAGCAGTGCTCAGGGCGGCGATCAAGAGACCCAGTACTTC.

J is TRBJ1-1 and V is TRBV6-5; 7 bases map to TRBD1. CDR3 size: 14 residues. V lost 5 bases, J lost 0 bases, and 3 bases stayed unmatched. CDR1 is MNHEY and CDR2 is SVGAGI in the germline V gene. CDR3 nucleotides: TGTGCCAGCAGTCAGGACAGGATGAACACTGAAGCTTTCTTT. This sequence encodes CASSQDRMNTEAFF.

In this sample, this clone turned up a few times. This sequence joins TRBV6-5 and TRBJ1-6; TRBD1 is a possible D gene (5 bases). This CDR3 region has 14 residues. Trimming left V 4 bases short and J 9 bases short, with 13 bases between. Germline V gives CDR1 MNHEY, CDR2 SVGAGI. CDR3 amino acids: CASSSQGLSSPLHF. CDR3 DNA: TGTGCCAGCAGTTCGCAGGGTCTTAGTTCACCCCTCCACTTT.

This clone was seen just once. The chain couples TRBV6-1 to TRBJ2-3, with 7 bases matching TRBD2. The CDR3 loop spans 14 amino acids. Germline CDR1 and CDR2: MNHNS and SASEGT. Trimming at V came to 9 bases and at J to 2 bases, leaving 8 bases not matched to a gene. The CDR3 DNA sequence: TGTGCCAGTAGTCGGCGGGAGAACACAGATACGCAGTATTTT. It specifies CASSRRENTDTQYF.

V usage is TRBV7-8 and J usage is TRBJ1-6, with D maybe TRBD1 (5 bases). V lost 1 base and J 5 bases, leaving 18 bases between the germline ends. Germline-derived CDR1 and CDR2 are SGHVS and FQNEAQ. The CDR3 is 18 amino acids. In nucleotides, the CDR3 is TGTGCCAGCAGCTTAGAGGCCCAGGGCTATTTCAATAATTCACCCCTCCACTTT. This gives the protein CASSLEAQGYFNNSPLHF.

This rearrangement joins TRBV6-6 to TRBJ1-1, with D possibly matching TRBD1 (6 bases). The CDR3 runs to 14 residues. Germline CDR1 is MNHNY and CDR2 is SVGAGI (reference sequence). The ends were cut back, 7 bases at V and 5 bases at J, with 17 bases in the middle. CDR3 sequence: CASISSDRRTEAFF. CDR3 sequence (DNA): TGTGCCAGCATTTCCTCGGACAGAAGGACTGAAGCTTTCTTT.

CDR3 coding DNA: TGTGCCAGCAGCCCTACCCGGGACAGCCTAAACACCATATATTTT. Translation gives CASSPTRDSLNTIYF. The chain has TRBV5-4 and TRBJ1-3, with 7 bases lining up with TRBD1. The germline V gene encodes CDR1 SGHNT and CDR2 YYREEE (reference sequence). The CDR3 consists of 15 residues. The trim removed 4 bases at V and 6 bases at J, leaving 10 bases unmatched.

This clone has just one count. The chain recombines TRBV7-9 with TRBJ1-6; D gene unclear. The V end lost 5 bases, the J end lost 3 bases, and 17 bases lay between the germline ends. The germline CDR1 and CDR2 sequences are SEHNR and FQNEAQ (reference sequence). The CDR3 totals 17 residues. The CDR3 DNA is TGTGCCAGCAGCCCCAATATCGGGGAAATCTATAATTCACCCCTCCACTTT. Amino acids: CASSPNIGEIYNSPLHF.

The chain has TRBV4-1 and TRBJ1-2; 7 bases are shared with TRBD1. In germline, CDR1 is MGHRA, CDR2 YSYEKL. This CDR3 has 13 amino acids. Unmatched junction bases numbered 4, after V lost 3 bases and J lost 6 bases. Here the CDR3 reads CASSHNRGHGYTF. The CDR3 DNA follows: TGCGCCAGCAGCCACAACAGGGGCCATGGCTACACCTTC.